A selection of T cell receptor beta chains follows, all from one sample in a study of CD8+ T cells in alopecia areata. Clones were sequenced by immunoSEQ multiplex PCR, and TCRdb holds only the in-frame ones, with some missing. This table holds more than 200,000 clones, roughly 40% found once. The starting material was CD4+ T cells sorted from blood, obtained at approximately week 36, from a patient treated with tofacitinib. Receptors were obtained from a human donor with alopecia areata. Both conserved end residues are part of each CDR3. The D gene is left open where the match is weak. Expanded clones are given a class, and other clones once, few, many or no size at all.

CDR3 length	D gene	V gene	clone size	J gene	CDR3 protein	CDR3 DNA
18	TRBD2	TRBV5-1	few	TRBJ2-1	CASSLGLAGGRRYNEQFF	TGCGCCAGCAGCTTGGGACTAGCGGGAGGGCGAAGGTACAATGAGCAGTTCTTC
12	NA	TRBV18	few	TRBJ2-7	CASSPTTYEQYF	TGTGCCAGCTCACCGACTACCTACGAGCAGTACTTC
15	NA	TRBV15	NA	TRBJ2-1	CATSPRGGWRDEQFF	TGTGCCACCAGCCCACGAGGCGGGTGGAGGGATGAGCAGTTCTTC
15	NA	TRBV7-2	NA	TRBJ2-1	CASSRGSRSYNEQFF	TGTGCCAGCAGCAGGGGGTCTCGCTCCTACAATGAGCAGTTCTTC
14	NA	TRBV28	NA	TRBJ1-1	CASSSGSRNTEAFF	TGTGCCAGCAGTTCAGGATCTCGGAACACTGAAGCTTTCTTT
20	TRBD2	TRBV5-1	NA	TRBJ2-3	CASSRTLDLAGGPGRDTQYF	TGCGCCAGCAGCCGGACCCTGGATCTAGCGGGGGGCCCGGGGCGGGATACGCAGTATTTT
16	TRBD2	TRBV19	few	TRBJ2-1	CASRTSSGGPYNEQFF	TGTGCCAGTAGAACCTCTAGCGGGGGACCCTACAATGAGCAGTTCTTC
15	NA	TRBV11-3	NA	TRBJ2-3	CASSLGGERADTQYF	TGTGCCAGCAGCTTAGGGGGGGAGCGGGCAGATACGCAGTATTTT
16	NA	TRBV4-2	NA	TRBJ2-4	CASSQVTQDDKNIQYF	TGTGCCAGCAGCCAAGTTACACAGGATGACAAAAACATTCAGTACTTC
11	NA	TRBV20-1	NA	TRBJ2-7	CSLMISYEQYF	TGCAGTCTGATGATCTCCTACGAGCAGTACTTC
8	NA	TRBV29-1	few	TRBJ1-2	CSVEGYTF	TGCAGCGTTGAGGGCTACACCTTC
12	NA	TRBV30	NA	TRBJ1-2	CGWWGTLYGYTF	TGTGGGTGGTGGGGCACACTATATGGCTACACCTTC
15	TRBD2	TRBV7-2	few	TRBJ2-7	CASSLARGFSYEQYF	TGTGCCAGCAGCTTAGCGCGGGGGTTTTCCTACGAGCAGTACTTC
13	NA	TRBV29-1	few	TRBJ2-5	CSVDAVLQETQYF	TGCAGCGTTGATGCTGTCTTACAAGAGACCCAGTACTTC
14	NA	TRBV4-2	NA	TRBJ2-3	CASSPKITSDTQYF	TGTGCCAGCAGCCCGAAGATTACGTCAGATACGCAGTATTTT
13	NA	TRBV12-5	NA	TRBJ2-3	CASGLTGRDTQYF	TGTGCTAGTGGTTTGACAGGGCGCGATACGCAGTATTTT
17	TRBD2	TRBV4-1	few	TRBJ2-1	CASSQARLAGGFDEQFF	TGCGCCAGCAGCCAGGCAAGACTAGCGGGAGGTTTCGATGAGCAGTTCTTC
14	NA	TRBV6-1	few	TRBJ2-2	CASSPTGYTGELFF	TGTGCCAGCAGCCCGACAGGCTACACCGGGGAGCTGTTTTTT
13	NA	TRBV30	NA	TRBJ2-7	CASSQGEGYEQYF	TGTGCCTCGTCGCAGGGAGAGGGGTACGAGCAGTACTTC
16	TRBD1	TRBV4-2	NA	TRBJ2-7	CASSHPGQRGSYEQYF	TGTGCCAGCAGCCACCCGGGACAGCGAGGGTCCTACGAGCAGTACTTC
11	NA	TRBV25-1	NA	TRBJ2-1	CASSWLSEQFF	TGTGCCAGCAGTTGGCTAAGTGAGCAGTTCTTC
15	TRBD2	TRBV7-2	NA	TRBJ2-7	CASSAGTSGSYEQYF	TGTGCCAGCAGCGCCGGGACTAGCGGTTCCTACGAGCAGTACTTC
15	NA	TRBV30	few	TRBJ2-2	CAWSVVIPGAGELFF	TGTGCCTGGAGTGTAGTCATCCCAGGGGCCGGGGAGCTGTTTTTT